A selection of T cell receptor beta chains follows, all from one sample in a study of T cell responses to AZD1222 COVID-19 vaccine. Clones were read by immunoSEQ multiplex PCR, and TCRdb kept only the in-frame ones, dropping some. The data hold about 56,000 clones, with about 80% observed a single time. Specimen: peripheral blood, collected 28 days after the second AZD1222 dose. These receptors all come from an adult who received the AZD1222 COVID-19 vaccine. Each CDR3 is given without its conserved first and last residue. Each record gives: CDR3 length, V gene, CDR3 protein.

12,TRBV28,ASRSGLAGDGKF
12,TRBV23-1,ASRDRGRDQPQH
12,TRBV6-2/TRBV6-3,ASSYSATGYGYT
14,TRBV7-9,ASSSTGGVFRNTIY
14,TRBV15,ATSRAIQGVNQPQH
13,TRBV18,ASSPQTGPYNEQF
12,TRBV2,ASRGQHSNQPQH
11,TRBV12-5,ASGDRPTGELF
10,TRBV7-2,ASSLGQDVQY
11,TRBV5-5,ASSPNRVYGYT
18,TRBV3-1/TRBV3-2,ASSQAGVKRGGLGNQPQH
12,TRBV28,ASSSAPTNEKLF
10,TRBV7-2,ASSLPGPEQY
12,TRBV21-1,ASSKGVQGQPQH
12,TRBV19,ASSTGQGDSPLH
15,TRBV30,AWSVLTSGRFTDTQY
13,TRBV7-9,ASTRLGDGVTEAF
14,TRBV7-3,ASSSVGGSGANVLT
12,TRBV28,ASSLTGVIYEQY
15,TRBV5-4,ASSPDPRASGRGEQY
12,TRBV6-1,ASSEVAGYNEQF
13,TRBV24-1,ATSDASGMTGELF
13,TRBV28,ASSLSGRDNQPQH
15,TRBV18,ASSPQDTGTANTEAF
11,TRBV7-2,ASSSGSTDTQY
13,TRBV5-1,ASSLGAGLATEAF
15,TRBV18,ASSPVGQGGARTEAF
14,TRBV5-1,ASSLALDSGANVLT
10,TRBV28,ASGEGTDTQY
13,TRBV9,ASSERRGVNEKLF
13,TRBV4-1,ASSQTTGTYYEQY
14,TRBV11-3,ASSSFSDTNTGELF
12,TRBV19,ASNLDGGGTEAF
13,TRBV7-7,ASSAEGLLNTEAF
12,TRBV28,ASSRSVNNSPLH
13,TRBV7-2,ASSLAWADTGELF
13,TRBV5-1,ASSAAVNLQETQY
11,TRBV24-1,ATSDFTGTGAF
15,TRBV24-1,ATSDLKSGTADNEQF
12,TRBV6-5,ASSYSGGIDEQF
14,TRBV27,ASSPPAGAPYNEQF
12,TRBV10-3,AISDSTGNTEAF
11,TRBV5-1,ASSLAGQEKLF
11,TRBV2,ASIADRNTEAF
12,TRBV6-5,ASRQTGGGNEQF
15,TRBV20-1,SASRPLALPPYNEQF
14,TRBV9,ASSAGQVSNTGELF
10,TRBV6-6,ASTKGMGTIY